What follows are 20 T cell receptor beta chains derived from one specimen sequenced in a study of blood T cell repertoires in COVID-19 (dated by TCRdb to about 2020). Preparation of the library involved the immunoSEQ multiplex PCR assay. TCRdb retrieved this table from immuneACCESS and kept in-frame rearrangements only. Not all clones are present; in checked studies, unresolved V genes account for under half, and no reason is known for the remainder. The sample table lists approximately 450,000 clones, about 85% of them with a count of one. The ten top clones hold roughly 1.9% of the sample. Sequenced input: PBMCs or T cells enriched from blood (not recorded which). All receptors come from a woman aged 18-35 years with acute COVID-19.

CDR3 region: CASSLERGPTSTDTQYF. The CDR3 nucleotides read TGCGCCAGCAGCTTGGAGAGGGGGCCAACAAGCACAGATACGCAGTATTTT. The rearrangement uses TRBV5-1 and TRBJ2-3, with TRBD1 matching 7 bases. This CDR3 region has 17 residues. With V trimmed by 0 bases and J by 0 bases, 7 bases remained unmatched. CDR1 is SGHRS, CDR2 YFSETQ, per germline. The complete variable domain, with remaining parts taken from reference TRBV5-1 and TRBJ2-3, reads KAGVTQTPRYLIKTRGQQVTLSCSPISGHRSVSWYQQTPGQGLQFLFEYFSETQRNKGNFPGRFSGRQFSNSRSEMNVSTLELGDSALYLCASSLERGPTSTDTQYFGPGTRLTVL.

This chain connects TRBV2 to TRBJ1-2; D gene ambiguous. CDR3 length equals 12 residues. V was trimmed by 1 base and J by 8 bases, leaving 8 bases between them. Germline CDR1 reads SNHLY; CDR2 reads FYNNEI. The CDR3 DNA is TGTGCCAGCAGTGAAGGGTTGCGGGGCTACACCTTC. Its protein is CASSEGLRGYTF.

This clone turned up a few times. The chain has TRBV2 and TRBJ1-3; 10 nucleotides line up with TRBD1. The germline V gene encodes CDR1 SNHLY and CDR2 FYNNEI. Trimming removed 6 bases from V and 0 bases from J; junction bases left unmatched: 5. This CDR3 is built from 16 residues. The CDR3 protein is CASRLDRGSSGNTIYF. DNA for the CDR3: TGTGCCAGCAGGCTGGACAGGGGGTCCTCTGGAAACACCATATATTTT.

The chain carries TRBV19 and TRBJ1-1, with D perhaps matching TRBD1 (5 bases). With 7 bases removed from V and 5 bases from J, the gap between germline ends came to 17 bases. Germline CDR1 reads LNHDA; CDR2 reads SQIVND (reference sequence). The CDR3 runs to 14 residues. CDR3 amino acids: CASTRVQGWTEAFF. The DNA of the CDR3 is TGTGCCAGTACCCGGGTGCAGGGATGGACTGAAGCTTTCTTT.

This chain connects TRBV28 to TRBJ2-2; TRBD2 matches at 14 bases. This CDR3 spans 20 amino acids. Germline values: CDR1 MDHEN, CDR2 SYDVKM. V lost 5 bases and J lost 2; bases outside the gene matches: 13. CDR3 region: CASSLHRLAGGPTNTGELFF. CDR3 nucleotide sequence: TGTGCCAGCAGTCTCCATCGACTAGCGGGAGGGCCAACTAACACCGGGGAGCTGTTTTTT.

This clone was seen once. V gene TRBV7-2 combines with J gene TRBJ1-5; weak D call: TRBD1 (5 bases). Trimming took 3 bases from V and 9 from J, leaving 9 bases between them. This CDR3 has 12 residues. Germline assignment: CDR1 SGHTA and CDR2 FQGNSA. The CDR3 protein is CASSLGPRPQHF. Written as DNA, the CDR3 is TGTGCCAGCAGCTTGGGGCCACGGCCCCAGCATTTT.

This chain connects TRBV7-9 to TRBJ1-2; 7 bases match TRBD1. V was pared by 7 bases and J by 7 bases, with 15 bases of the junction left unmatched. The CDR3 runs 15 residues. Germline values: CDR1 SEHNR, CDR2 FQNEAQ (reference sequence). CDR3 protein: CASNPTGVGIGGYTF. The DNA of the CDR3 is TGTGCCAGCAACCCAACAGGGGTCGGTATCGGTGGCTACACCTTC.

This clone has more than one count but fewer than ten. The chain links TRBV7-2 to TRBJ2-1, with unresolved D. Trimming shortened V by 1 base and J by 9 bases, and 7 bases separated the two germline ends. Germline assignment: CDR1 SGHTA and CDR2 FQGNSA. The CDR3 sequence is 12 residues long. This chain's CDR3 is CASSLEGVEQFF. CDR3 in DNA: TGTGCCAGCAGCTTAGAAGGAGTTGAGCAGTTCTTC.

The V and J genes are TRBV12-5 and TRBJ2-5; 7 bases are a match to TRBD2. V shed 3 bases and J 0 bases; nucleotides not matched to a gene: 7. This CDR3 region has 16 residues. Germline V gives CDR1 LGHNT, CDR2 FRNRAP. The CDR3 here is CASGLRGLSYQETQYF. DNA of the CDR3: TGTGCTAGTGGTTTAAGGGGACTATCGTACCAAGAGACCCAGTACTTC.

This rearrangement joins TRBV28 to TRBJ1-6; D is ambiguous. CDR3 length equals 15 residues. Germline V gene sequence: CDR1 MDHEN, CDR2 SYDVKM. The V and J ends lost 5 bases and 7 bases respectively, with 15 bases between them. The CDR3 here is CASSQIRERNSPLHF. In DNA form, the CDR3 reads TGTGCCAGCAGTCAAATCCGGGAGCGCAATTCACCCCTCCACTTT. Combining the CDR3 with reference TRBV28 and TRBJ1-6 gives the whole variable domain DVKVTQSSRYLVKRTGEKVFLECVQDMDHENMFWYRQDPGLGLRLIYFSYDVKMKEKGDIPEGYSVSREKKERFSLILESASTNQTSMYLCASSQIRERNSPLHFGNGTRLTVT.

The rearrangement joins TRBV4-1 to TRBJ1-5; D gene uncertain. Trimming took 0 bases from V and 4 from J, leaving 4 bases between them. Germline V CDR1 and CDR2: MGHRA, YSYEKL. CDR3 length: 13 amino acids. CDR3 sequence (DNA): TGCGCCAGCAGCCAAGACCGGAATCAGCCCCAGCATTTT. Its translation: CASSQDRNQPQHF.

This clone was counted a single time. V and J are TRBV7-2 and TRBJ2-7; 10 bases are a match to TRBD2. There are 16 residues in the CDR3. Germline CDR1 and CDR2: SGHTA and FQGNSA. Trimming cost V 1 base and J 4 bases; bases outside gene matches: 7. The CDR3 nucleotides are TGTGCCAGCAGCTTAGGGCTAGCGGGGGTCTCATACGAGCAGTACTTC. It yields the protein CASSLGLAGVSYEQYF.

The V and J genes are TRBV7-2 and TRBJ2-7; possibly TRBD2 for D (5 bases). Germline V CDR1 and CDR2: SGHTA, FQGNSA. V was shortened by 6 bases and J by 2 bases, with 14 bases between the two germline ends. The CDR3 sequence is 14 residues long. The CDR3 DNA is TGTGCCAGCAGTGGATCGGACTCTGCCTACGAGCAGTACTTC. This gives the protein CASSGSDSAYEQYF.

A single count supports this clone. The CDR3 spells CASSLSLAEQFF. CDR3 coding DNA: TGTGCCAGCAGTTTATCCCTAGCGGAGCAGTTCTTC. V gene TRBV12-3 or TRBV12-4 combines with J gene TRBJ2-1; a weak D match, TRBD2 (6 bases). The CDR3 totals 12 residues. V lost 2 bases and J lost 10, with 9 bases in between.

This chain links TRBV28 with TRBJ1-6, with 10 bases lining up with TRBD1. Germline loops: CDR1 MDHEN, CDR2 SYDVKM. V shed 4 bases, J shed 12 bases, and the junction held 9 bases outside the gene matches. This CDR3 comprises 15 residues. The CDR3 DNA is TGTGCCAGCAGTTCGGAGGGACAGGGGCGTGAACCCCTCCACTTT. Translated: CASSSEGQGREPLHF.

This rearrangement joins TRBV9 to TRBJ1-2; tentatively, D is TRBD1 (5 bases). V gave up 0 bases and J gave up 2 bases, with 11 bases separating them. Germline CDR1 is SGDLS and CDR2 is YYNGEE. The CDR3 contains 15 residues. CDR3 nucleotide sequence: TGTGCCAGCAGCGTAGCTGACAGCTCAAACTATGGCTACACCTTC. It is translated as CASSVADSSNYGYTF.

This chain uses TRBV5-1 with TRBJ2-3; 11 nucleotides agree with TRBD2. Germline values: CDR1 SGHRS, CDR2 YFSETQ. This CDR3 is 16 amino acids long. V shed 3 bases and J 0 bases; nucleotides not matched to a gene: 3. In nucleotides, the CDR3 is TGCGCCAGCAGCTCAAGGACTAGCGGGAGCACAGATACGCAGTATTTT. Protein: CASSSRTSGSTDTQYF.

The chain recombines TRBV4-1 with TRBJ1-6; 9 nucleotides match TRBD1. Germline trimming cut 1 base from V and 1 base from J; bases unmatched to any gene: 2. The CDR3 runs to 17 residues. Germline values: CDR1 MGHRA, CDR2 YSYEKL. DNA for the CDR3: TGCGCCAGCAGCCAAGTCGGACAGGGGTCCTATAATTCACCCCTCCACTTT. It encodes CASSQVGQGSYNSPLHF.

V usage is TRBV7-3 and J usage is TRBJ2-1; a possible D gene is TRBD2 (6 bases). The CDR3 extends over 16 amino acids. V lost 4 bases and J lost 7, with 20 bases in between. The V gene's germline CDR1 is SGHTA and CDR2 FQGTGA. The CDR3 bases are TGTGCCAGCAGCTCAATAGCGGACCCAAATGGGAATGAGCAGTTCTTC. It translates to CASSSIADPNGNEQFF.

The rearrangement joins TRBV3-1 (or the pseudogene TRBV3-2) to TRBJ1-2, with 7 bases fitting TRBD1. V gave up 1 base and J gave up 7 bases; unmatched junction bases: 3. The CDR3 sequence is 13 residues long. Germline V gene lookup returns CDR1 LGHDT and CDR2 YNNKEL (reference sequence). The CDR3 nucleotides read TGTGCCAGCAGCCAAGGACAGGGAGCTGGCTACACCTTC. This codes for CASSQGQGAGYTF.